What follows are 16 T cell receptor beta chains derived from one specimen sequenced in a study of blood T cell repertoires in COVID-19. Profiling relied on immunoSEQ multiplex PCR, and the TCRdb table lists in-frame clones only, not all of them. This repertoire shows 75,000 to 95,000 clones, around four fifths found once; its top ten account for 15% to 20%. The sample taken for sequencing was peripheral blood. The receptors were sampled from an elderly man with active or convalescent COVID-19.

This clone occurred once. The chain uses TRBV27 and TRBJ2-7, with 9 bases identical to TRBD2. CDR3 length equals 13 residues. The germline V gene has CDR1 MNHEY and CDR2 SMNVEV (reference sequence). The ends lost 6 bases at V and 4 bases at J; junction bases unmatched: 4. DNA for the CDR3: TGTGCCAGCAGGGCTAGCGGGACTTACGAGCAGTACGTC. This gives the protein CASRASGTYEQYV.

This sequence joins TRBV2 and TRBJ2-7; TRBD1 aligns across 7 bases. The trim removed 6 bases at V and 4 bases at J, leaving 9 bases unmatched. Per germline, CDR1 SNHLY and CDR2 FYNNEI. The CDR3 has 14 amino acids. CDR3 sequence (DNA): TGTGCCAGCAGCCTCGGGACAGAATCATACGAGCAGTACGTC. Translating gives CASSLGTESYEQYV.

The rearrangement joins TRBV6-5 to TRBJ2-1, with 8 bases that match TRBD2. Trimming took 3 bases from V and 3 from J; bases not matched to a gene: 4. Per the germline V gene, CDR1 is MNHEY and CDR2 is SVGAGI. This CDR3 spans 15 amino acids. The CDR3 is CASSYSGTHYNEQFF. The CDR3 nucleotides read TGTGCCAGCAGTTATAGCGGGACCCACTACAATGAGCAGTTCTTC.

V and J are TRBV5-1 and TRBJ2-1; D is uncertain. Trimming cost V 1 base and J 0 bases, with 8 bases left between them. This CDR3 has 15 residues. From germline, CDR1 is SGHRS and CDR2 YFSETQ. The CDR3 DNA sequence: TGCGCCAGCAGCTTGAGAGAAATCTCCTACAATGAGCAGTTCTTC. It encodes CASSLREISYNEQFF.

CDR3 DNA: TGTGCCAGCAGCTTGGGGGGGACTAATGAAAAACTGTTTTTT. Its translation is CASSLGGTNEKLFF. V is TRBV11-3 and J is TRBJ1-4; weak D call: TRBD1 (5 bases). V was trimmed by 3 bases and J by 2 bases, leaving 7 bases between them. The germline V gene encodes CDR1 SGHNT and CDR2 YENEEA. The length of the CDR3 is 14 residues.

The chain is built from TRBV28 and TRBJ1-5, with 7 positions matching TRBD1. Trimming took 6 bases from V and 7 from J; bases not matched to a gene: 12. Germline V gene data show CDR1 as MDHEN and CDR2 as SYDVKM. The CDR3 is 15 residues long. Written as DNA, the CDR3 is TGTGCCAGCAGCCTGGGACAGTTGTTAGGGCAGCCCCAGCATTTT. Encoded protein: CASSLGQLLGQPQHF.

The V call is TRBV5-3, the J call TRBJ1-1, with 9 bases matching TRBD1. TRBV5-3 is reported as an ORF; its role is uncertain. V lost 6 bases, J lost 6 bases, and 21 bases stayed unmatched. The CDR3 length is 18 residues. The CDR3 sequence is CARMVGQDRGYQSPEAFF. The DNA for the CDR3 is TGTGCCAGAATGGTGGGGCAGGACAGGGGATACCAGAGCCCTGAAGCTTTCTTT.

The rearrangement joins TRBV15 to TRBJ2-1; 8 positions match TRBD1. This CDR3 contains 15 residues. Germline V gene lookup returns CDR1 LNHNV and CDR2 YYDKDF (reference sequence). Trimming cost V 3 bases and J 10 bases; bases outside gene matches: 11. The CDR3 coding sequence is TGTGCCACCAGCAGTAGGACAGGGTTAAGGGGCGAGCAGTTCTTC. Residues: CATSSRTGLRGEQFF.

This clone was seen only once. The rearrangement joins TRBV7-8 to TRBJ2-7, with 8 bases fitting TRBD1. The V and J ends lost 5 bases and 6 bases, in that order; junction bases with no gene match: 9. Germline CDR1 and CDR2: SGHVS and FQNEAQ. The CDR3 is 14 amino acids. The CDR3 region is CASSQDRGRAEQYV. In DNA, the CDR3 is TGTGCCAGCAGCCAAGACAGGGGCCGCGCCGAGCAGTACGTC.

The V and J genes are TRBV6-5 and TRBJ2-1; 14 bases agree with TRBD2. The CDR3 spans 15 residues. Germline CDR1 MNHEY, CDR2 SVGAGI. The V and J ends lost 6 bases and 8 bases, in that order; junction bases with no gene match: 6. CDR3 sequence reads: CASSPRLAGGYEQFF. DNA for the CDR3: TGTGCCAGCAGCCCAAGACTAGCGGGAGGGTATGAGCAGTTCTTC.

The J gene is TRBJ2-1, the V gene TRBV13, with TRBD2 matching 8 bases. Germline V gene sequence: CDR1 PRHDT, CDR2 FYEKMQ (reference sequence). Germline trimming cut 5 bases from V and 1 base from J; bases unmatched to any gene: 4. CDR3 length: 15 residues. CDR3 sequence: CASSAGGRSYNEQFF. The CDR3 DNA follows: TGTGCCAGCAGCGCGGGGGGCCGATCCTACAATGAGCAGTTCTTC.

This chain links TRBV24-1 with TRBJ2-5; 12 bases match TRBD2. The CDR3 spans 16 residues. Germline assignment: CDR1 KGHDR and CDR2 SFDVKD. Unmatched junction bases numbered 4, after V lost 2 bases and J lost 4 bases. The CDR3 reads CATSDSPLAGGETQYF. The CDR3 DNA reads TGTGCCACCAGTGATTCCCCACTAGCGGGAGGAGAGACCCAGTACTTC.

V and J are TRBV6-4 and TRBJ2-6; TRBD1 matches at 9 bases. CDR3 length equals 17 residues. V lost 6 bases to trimming and J lost 2 bases; unmatched junction nucleotides: 8. The germline V gene encodes CDR1 MRHNA and CDR2 SNTAGT. CDR3 residues: CASRKPGQGAGANVLTF. DNA of the CDR3: TGTGCCAGCAGAAAACCGGGACAGGGAGCTGGGGCCAACGTCCTGACTTTC.

The rearrangement joins TRBV2 to TRBJ1-5, with TRBD1 matching 7 bases. The CDR3 runs 15 residues. Germline CDR1 is SNHLY and CDR2 is FYNNEI. With V trimmed by 6 bases and J by 2 bases, 7 bases remained unmatched. CDR3 nucleotide sequence: TGTGCCAGCAGCGAGGACAGGTGGGGCAATCAGCCCCAGCATTTT. Its protein is CASSEDRWGNQPQHF.

This chain connects TRBV28 to TRBJ2-3; 10 positions agree with TRBD2. Germline CDR1 reads MDHEN; CDR2 reads SYDVKM. Unmatched junction bases numbered 10, after V lost 6 bases and J lost 4 bases. The CDR3 sequence is 16 residues long. Written as DNA, the CDR3 is TGTGCCAGCAGCGCCTCGGAGCGGGGGGGCGCAGATACGCAGTATTTT. Translating gives CASSASERGGADTQYF.

This clone showed up just a few times. The rearrangement joins TRBV5-4 to TRBJ2-6, with 8 bases identical to TRBD2. The CDR3 spans 17 residues. CDR1 and CDR2 from the germline V gene are SGHNT and YYREEE (reference sequence). V was pared by 1 base and J by 0 bases, with 3 bases of the junction left unmatched. In DNA form, the CDR3 reads TGTGCCAGCAGCTTGTACGGGAGGGCCTCTGGGGCCAACGTCCTGACTTTC. Translation gives CASSLYGRASGANVLTF.